The present TCR beta chain was sequenced within a study of blood T cell repertoires in COVID-19. Across the study: Sites in the United States, Italy and Spain provided acute and convalescent COVID-19 samples. T cells, B-cell-depleted T cells, or PBMCs supplied cDNA or gDNA.

In the source study's methods: How many nucleated cells were present was estimated from reference gene primer amplification. Sequencing was performed with immunoSEQ multiplex PCR; in TCRdb, only in-frame clones are kept and a portion is missing. The V and J calls and clone size come from that table; D and trimming were worked out from the DNA. The sample yields around 360,000 clones, roughly 87% seen once. In terms of age and location, participants ranged from about 18 to 95 years and lived in about two dozen US areas. The length of the CDR3 is 13 residues. Germline V gives CDR1 SGHDN, CDR2 FVKESK. V dropped 4 bases and J dropped 4; count of bases not matched to a gene: 2.

The sequence derives from a woman in her 30s who had recovered from COVID-19. The source material was PBMCs or T cells enriched from blood (not recorded which). V and J are TRBV14 and TRBJ1-2; 8 bases line up with TRBD1. DNA of the CDR3: TGTGCCAGCAGCCGACAGGGGAGCTATGGCTACACCTTC. The encoded protein is CASSRQGSYGYTF.